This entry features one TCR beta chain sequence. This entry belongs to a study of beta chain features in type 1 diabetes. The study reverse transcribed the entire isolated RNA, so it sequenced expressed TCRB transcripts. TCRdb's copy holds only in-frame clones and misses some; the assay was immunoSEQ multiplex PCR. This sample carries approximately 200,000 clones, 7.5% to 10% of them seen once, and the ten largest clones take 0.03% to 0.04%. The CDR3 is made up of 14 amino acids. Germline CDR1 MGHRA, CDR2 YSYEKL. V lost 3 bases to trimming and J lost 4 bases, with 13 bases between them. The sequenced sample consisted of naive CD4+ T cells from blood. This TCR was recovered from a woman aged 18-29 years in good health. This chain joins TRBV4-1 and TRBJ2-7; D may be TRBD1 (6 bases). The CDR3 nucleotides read TGCGCCAGCAGCCAGCCCGGGACACGTTACGAGCAGTACTTC. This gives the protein CASSQPGTRYEQYF.